The 31 T cell receptor beta chains below come from one sample, sequenced in a study of blood T cell repertoires in COVID-19. Some clones are missing from TCRdb's copy, which holds only in-frame ones; the method was immunoSEQ multiplex PCR. Altogether fewer than 300,000 clones are present, 90% being singletons, with the ten largest covering 6.3%. Sequenced input: peripheral blood. Every receptor here comes from a woman in her fifties or sixties with COVID-19, enrolled during active disease.

The chain links TRBV3-1 (or the pseudogene TRBV3-2) to TRBJ1-2; weak D call: TRBD1 (5 bases). The CDR3 covers 13 residues. Germline V gives CDR1 LGHDT, CDR2 YNNKEL (reference sequence). Trimming took off 4 bases at V and 8 bases at J, with 14 bases between the two ends. In DNA form, the CDR3 reads TGTGCCAGCAGCCCTTTAGGGGCGCAGGGCTACACCTTC. This translates into CASSPLGAQGYTF.

This clone was picked up one time. The rearrangement joins TRBV19 to TRBJ2-5, with 13 bases that match TRBD2. V lost 3 bases to trimming and J lost 2 bases; unmatched junction nucleotides: 3. The CDR3 extends over 16 amino acids. Germline V gene data show CDR1 as LNHDA and CDR2 as SQIVND (reference sequence). The CDR3 spells CASSITSGRGQETQYF. DNA for the CDR3: TGTGCCAGTAGTATCACTAGCGGGAGGGGGCAAGAGACCCAGTACTTC.

The chain employs TRBV7-2 and TRBJ1-5; the D is unclear. From germline, CDR1 is SGHTA and CDR2 FQGNSA. V lost 3 bases and J 9 bases, leaving 15 bases between the germline ends. The CDR3 covers 14 residues. The DNA for the CDR3 is TGTGCCAGCAGCTTCTATCCGGCCGAGGCGCCCCAGCATTTT. It translates to CASSFYPAEAPQHF.

V usage is TRBV24-1 and J usage is TRBJ2-2; tentatively, D is TRBD2 (6 bases). The V and J ends lost 4 bases and 7 bases respectively, with 18 bases between them. Per germline, CDR1 KGHDR and CDR2 SFDVKD. The CDR3 is 16 amino acids. The CDR3 DNA reads as TGTGCCACCAGTGACCCGGGACTTGCAAAACACGGGGAGCTGTTTTTT. As protein: CATSDPGLAKHGELFF.

The chain recombines TRBV7-2 with TRBJ1-2; TRBD1 is a possible D gene (6 bases). The germline CDR1 and CDR2 sequences are SGHTA and FQGNSA. The CDR3 sequence is 16 residues long. V gave up 3 bases and J gave up 8 bases, with 22 bases separating them. CDR3 loop: CASSLTRTASYGGYTF. For the CDR3, the DNA is TGTGCCAGCAGCTTGACCAGGACAGCCTCCTATGGAGGCTACACCTTC.

The chain joins TRBV24-1 to TRBJ2-1; D ambiguous. CDR1 KGHDR and CDR2 SFDVKD come from the germline V gene. There are 17 residues in the CDR3. Between the trimmed V and J ends, which lost 4 bases and 0 bases, there was a span of 15 bases. CDR3 region: CATSDPTIVNSYNEQFF. The CDR3 nucleotides are TGTGCCACCAGTGACCCCACCATAGTAAACTCCTACAATGAGCAGTTCTTC.

The chain uses TRBV4-2 and TRBJ2-5; 11 bases fit TRBD1. Germline V gene data show CDR1 as LGHNA and CDR2 as YNFKEQ. The CDR3 covers 15 residues. V was clipped by 3 bases and J by 3 bases; unmatched bases: 3. The CDR3 nucleotides read TGTGCCAGCAGCCAGAGGACAGGGGGCGAAGAGACCCAGTACTTC. Protein sequence: CASSQRTGGEETQYF.

J is TRBJ2-2 and V is TRBV11-1, with D tentatively TRBD1 (5 bases). The CDR3 is made up of 15 amino acids. CDR1 and CDR2 from the germline V gene are SGHAT and FQDESV (reference sequence). Trimming pared 1 base from V and 4 bases from J, leaving 10 bases between. CDR3 nucleotides: TGTGCCAGCAGCTTAGGGCAGGGAACCACCGGGGAGCTGTTTTTT. Protein sequence: CASSLGQGTTGELFF.

This sequence joins TRBV6-2 or TRBV6-3 and TRBJ2-1; TRBD1 aligns across 8 bases. This CDR3 has 16 amino acids. V was pared by 5 bases and J by 8 bases, with 14 bases of the junction left unmatched. Per germline, CDR1 MNHEY and CDR2 SVGEGT. CDR3 sequence: CASSRPRQGMGYEQFF. CDR3 sequence (DNA): TGTGCCAGCAGTCGACCTAGACAGGGGATGGGGTATGAGCAGTTCTTC.

The chain uses TRBV6-5 and TRBJ1-1; 8 bases agree with TRBD1. V lost 4 bases and J lost 2; bases outside the gene matches: 3. CDR3 length: 14 residues. CDR1 and CDR2 from the germline V gene are MNHEY and SVGAGI. CDR3: CASSSTGANTEAFF. CDR3 in DNA: TGTGCCAGCAGTTCGACAGGGGCAAACACTGAAGCTTTCTTT.

The V call is TRBV7-2, the J call TRBJ2-7; 11 bases agree with TRBD2. The CDR3 consists of 15 residues. With V trimmed by 4 bases and J by 4 bases, 6 bases remained unmatched. Germline V lookup: CDR1 SGHTA, CDR2 FQGNSA. The CDR3 sequence is CASSYLAGGTYEQYF. Here the CDR3 DNA reads TGTGCCAGCAGCTATTTAGCGGGAGGGACGTACGAGCAGTACTTC.

The chain employs TRBV5-6 and TRBJ1-5, with unresolved D. CDR3 length equals 15 residues. CDR1 is SGHDT and CDR2 is YYEEEE in the germline V gene. V was cut by 0 bases and J by 0 bases, with 7 bases left in between. CDR3 bases: TGTGCCAGCAGCTTGGGGCAGGCTAGCAATCAGCCCCAGCATTTT. Its translation: CASSLGQASNQPQHF.

In this sample, this clone turned up once. The chain is built from TRBV13 and TRBJ2-3; 8 bases fit TRBD2. From germline, CDR1 is PRHDT and CDR2 FYEKMQ (reference sequence). The V segment lost 6 bases and the J segment 0 bases; nucleotides outside the gene matches: 20. The CDR3 contains 20 residues. As DNA, the CDR3 is TGTGCCAGCAGTGGCTCTAGCGGGCCAGACTTTGTGGGTAGCACAGATACGCAGTATTTT. Amino acids: CASSGSSGPDFVGSTDTQYF.

The chain carries TRBV6-6 and TRBJ2-1; D remains ambiguous. Germline V gene data show CDR1 as MNHNY and CDR2 as SVGAGI (reference sequence). Trimming took off 4 bases at V and 2 bases at J, with 12 bases between the two ends. The CDR3 is 15 amino acids. The CDR3 sequence: CASSFHDSAYNEQFF. The DNA for the CDR3 is TGTGCCAGCAGTTTCCATGACTCAGCCTACAATGAGCAGTTCTTC.

The chain carries TRBV7-2 and TRBJ1-6, with D perhaps matching TRBD1 (5 bases). V was shortened by 5 bases and J by 6 bases, with 8 bases between the two germline ends. CDR3 length equals 13 residues. CDR1 is SGHTA, CDR2 FQGNSA, per germline. The CDR3 DNA is TGTGCCAGCAGCCCAGGGCTTAATTCACCCCTCCACTTT. Translated: CASSPGLNSPLHF.

This clone turned up a few times. The chain uses TRBV6-5 and TRBJ2-1; tentative D call: TRBD1 (6 bases). Deletions cut 4 bases from V and 3 bases from J, with 16 bases between. Germline V gene lookup returns CDR1 MNHEY and CDR2 SVGAGI. There are 16 residues in the CDR3. The CDR3 DNA follows: TGTGCCAGCAGTTCTGGACAGTGGAGCTTCTACAATGAGCAGTTCTTC. As protein: CASSSGQWSFYNEQFF.

This clone was detected once. The chain combines TRBV28 with TRBJ2-5; 9 nucleotides line up with TRBD2. Germline V gives CDR1 MDHEN, CDR2 SYDVKM. The CDR3 has 15 residues. Unmatched junction bases numbered 11, after V lost 7 bases and J lost 5 bases. In nucleotides, the CDR3 is TGTGCCAGCACCTTCCGCGGGAGGGTTATGGAGACCCAGTACTTC. This gives the protein CASTFRGRVMETQYF.

The rearrangement joins TRBV6-2 or TRBV6-3 to TRBJ1-2; D possibly corresponds to TRBD1 (6 bases). The length of the CDR3 is 13 residues. Trimming shortened V by 7 bases and J by 5 bases, and 14 bases separated the two germline ends. The germline V gene encodes CDR1 MNHEY and CDR2 SVGEGT. In nucleotides, the CDR3 is TGTGCCAGCACCCCGGACAGTCTTTATGGCTACACCTTC. It translates to CASTPDSLYGYTF.

V is TRBV11-1 and J is TRBJ2-4; TRBD1 might be the D (5 bases). This CDR3 contains 14 residues. The germline V and J ends were trimmed by 1 base and 8 bases, with 12 bases remaining between them. The germline V gene has CDR1 SGHAT and CDR2 FQDESV (reference sequence). The CDR3 here is CASSLEGQGDIQYF. The CDR3 coding sequence is TGTGCCAGCAGCTTAGAGGGCCAAGGGGACATTCAGTACTTC.

This chain joins TRBV7-9 and TRBJ2-2, with D tentatively TRBD1 (6 bases). This CDR3 contains 14 residues. Trimming removed 4 bases at V and 1 base at J, with 7 bases between. CDR1 and CDR2 (germline): SEHNR, FQNEAQ (reference sequence). The CDR3, as DNA: TGTGCCAGCAGCTCGGGACAGAACACCGGGGAGCTGTTTTTT. This encodes CASSSGQNTGELFF. The variable domain in full, with the rest retrieved from reference TRBV7-9 and TRBJ2-2, is DTGVSQNPRHKITKRGQNVTFRCDPISEHNRLYWYRQTLGQGPEFLTYFQNEAQLEKSRLLSDRFSAERPKGSFSTLEIQRTEQGDSAMYLCASSSGQNTGELFFGEGSRLTVL.

The chain has TRBV27 and TRBJ2-1; TRBD2 is a possible D gene (6 bases). This CDR3 is 16 amino acids long. Germline V gene lookup returns CDR1 MNHEY and CDR2 SMNVEV (reference sequence). Trimming pared 2 bases from V and 6 bases from J, leaving 17 bases between. The DNA of the CDR3 is TGTGCCAGCAGTTTAACGTTATACCTGGGGGGCAATGAGCAGTTCTTC. This gives the protein CASSLTLYLGGNEQFF.

The V and J genes are TRBV6-4 and TRBJ1-4; the D gene is possibly TRBD1 (6 bases). The CDR3 runs 14 residues. V lost 2 bases and J 8 bases, leaving 12 bases between the germline ends. CDR1 MRHNA and CDR2 SNTAGT come from the germline V gene. CDR3 in DNA: TGTGCCAGCAGTGACGGGGGCAAAAGAGAAAAACTGTTTTTT. This gives the protein CASSDGGKREKLFF.

The rearrangement joins TRBV6-2 or TRBV6-3 to TRBJ2-1, with D possibly being TRBD1 (6 bases). Per the germline V gene, CDR1 is MNHEY and CDR2 is SVGEGT. The CDR3 has 15 residues. V was trimmed by 5 bases and J by 8 bases, leaving 19 bases between them. The CDR3 bases are TGTGCCAGCAGTGACCGGGACACTCTGATGGATGAGCAGTTCTTC. This codes for CASSDRDTLMDEQFF.

The gene calls are TRBV11-2 and TRBJ2-4, with D possibly matching TRBD1 (6 bases). The CDR3 runs to 16 residues. The germline V gene has CDR1 SGHAT and CDR2 FQNNGV. The V end was cut by 5 bases, the J end by 0 bases, with 14 bases between. This CDR3 is CASSPWTAVAKNIQYF. The CDR3 coding sequence is TGTGCCAGCAGCCCCTGGACAGCCGTAGCCAAAAACATTCAGTACTTC.

The chain couples TRBV14 to TRBJ2-7, with a weak D call TRBD1 (6 bases). Trimming left V 0 bases short and J 11 bases short, with 17 bases between. The length of the CDR3 is 14 residues. Germline CDR1 SGHDN, CDR2 FVKESK. The CDR3 nucleotides are TGTGCCAGCAGCCAAGAGCTGGGACACCGAACGGAGTACTTC. It is translated as CASSQELGHRTEYF.

V gene TRBV6-2 or TRBV6-3 combines with J gene TRBJ2-4; D is ambiguous. The germline V gene has CDR1 MNHEY and CDR2 SVGEGT. Trimming stripped 1 base from V and 11 bases from J, with 9 bases between. This CDR3 has 12 amino acids. The CDR3 loop reads CASSYYDQVQYF. The CDR3 region has the DNA TGTGCCAGCAGTTACTACGACCAGGTTCAGTACTTC.

CDR3 nucleotides: TGCGCCAGCAGCACTCAGACTAGCGGGATTTCGGGTGAGCAGTTCTTC. Translated: CASSTQTSGISGEQFF. The chain combines TRBV5-1 with TRBJ2-1, with 11 bases aligning to TRBD2. The CDR3 has 16 amino acids. V lost 4 bases to trimming and J lost 9 bases; unmatched junction nucleotides: 12. CDR1 and CDR2 (germline): SGHRS, YFSETQ.

The chain is built from TRBV29-1 and TRBJ2-3, with 7 bases aligning to TRBD2. The CDR3 consists of 15 residues. V lost 4 bases to trimming and J lost 0 bases; unmatched junction nucleotides: 7. Germline V gives CDR1 SQVTM, CDR2 ANQGSEA. The CDR3 DNA reads as TGCAGCGTTGGTCTTTGGGGGGGAAGCACAGATACGCAGTATTTT. Translated, it gives CSVGLWGGSTDTQYF.

This clone was seen just once. The V call is TRBV19, the J call TRBJ1-2; the D is unclear. V was shortened by 3 bases and J by 0 bases, with 14 bases between the two germline ends. Germline values: CDR1 LNHDA, CDR2 SQIVND (reference sequence). This CDR3 has 16 residues. Here the CDR3 reads CASSIISGAANYGYTF. The DNA of the CDR3 is TGTGCCAGTAGTATTATCAGCGGAGCTGCTAACTATGGCTACACCTTC.

This chain connects TRBV7-2 to TRBJ2-3; 9 bases match TRBD1. Germline assignment: CDR1 SGHTA and CDR2 FQGNSA. This CDR3 is built from 16 residues. V gave up 5 bases and J gave up 4 bases; unmatched junction bases: 10. For the CDR3, the DNA is TGTGCCAGCAGCCGCACAGGGGGCTTTAACCCAGATACGCAGTATTTT. Translation gives CASSRTGGFNPDTQYF. Together with reference TRBV7-2 and TRBJ2-3, the CDR3 gives the full variable domain: GAGVSQSPSNKVTEKGKDVELRCDPISGHTALYWYRQSLGQGLEFLIYFQGNSAPDKSGLPSDRFSAERTGGSVSTLTIQRTQQEDSAVYLCASSRTGGFNPDTQYFGPGTRLTVL.

This chain joins TRBV9 and TRBJ2-2, with TRBD2 matching 9 bases. CDR3 length equals 16 residues. Unmatched junction bases numbered 10, after V lost 2 bases and J lost 8 bases. Germline CDR1 and CDR2: SGDLS and YYNGEE. CDR3: CASSVGRGRALGELFF. The DNA of the CDR3 is TGTGCCAGCAGCGTGGGCCGCGGGAGGGCCTTGGGGGAGCTGTTTTTT.